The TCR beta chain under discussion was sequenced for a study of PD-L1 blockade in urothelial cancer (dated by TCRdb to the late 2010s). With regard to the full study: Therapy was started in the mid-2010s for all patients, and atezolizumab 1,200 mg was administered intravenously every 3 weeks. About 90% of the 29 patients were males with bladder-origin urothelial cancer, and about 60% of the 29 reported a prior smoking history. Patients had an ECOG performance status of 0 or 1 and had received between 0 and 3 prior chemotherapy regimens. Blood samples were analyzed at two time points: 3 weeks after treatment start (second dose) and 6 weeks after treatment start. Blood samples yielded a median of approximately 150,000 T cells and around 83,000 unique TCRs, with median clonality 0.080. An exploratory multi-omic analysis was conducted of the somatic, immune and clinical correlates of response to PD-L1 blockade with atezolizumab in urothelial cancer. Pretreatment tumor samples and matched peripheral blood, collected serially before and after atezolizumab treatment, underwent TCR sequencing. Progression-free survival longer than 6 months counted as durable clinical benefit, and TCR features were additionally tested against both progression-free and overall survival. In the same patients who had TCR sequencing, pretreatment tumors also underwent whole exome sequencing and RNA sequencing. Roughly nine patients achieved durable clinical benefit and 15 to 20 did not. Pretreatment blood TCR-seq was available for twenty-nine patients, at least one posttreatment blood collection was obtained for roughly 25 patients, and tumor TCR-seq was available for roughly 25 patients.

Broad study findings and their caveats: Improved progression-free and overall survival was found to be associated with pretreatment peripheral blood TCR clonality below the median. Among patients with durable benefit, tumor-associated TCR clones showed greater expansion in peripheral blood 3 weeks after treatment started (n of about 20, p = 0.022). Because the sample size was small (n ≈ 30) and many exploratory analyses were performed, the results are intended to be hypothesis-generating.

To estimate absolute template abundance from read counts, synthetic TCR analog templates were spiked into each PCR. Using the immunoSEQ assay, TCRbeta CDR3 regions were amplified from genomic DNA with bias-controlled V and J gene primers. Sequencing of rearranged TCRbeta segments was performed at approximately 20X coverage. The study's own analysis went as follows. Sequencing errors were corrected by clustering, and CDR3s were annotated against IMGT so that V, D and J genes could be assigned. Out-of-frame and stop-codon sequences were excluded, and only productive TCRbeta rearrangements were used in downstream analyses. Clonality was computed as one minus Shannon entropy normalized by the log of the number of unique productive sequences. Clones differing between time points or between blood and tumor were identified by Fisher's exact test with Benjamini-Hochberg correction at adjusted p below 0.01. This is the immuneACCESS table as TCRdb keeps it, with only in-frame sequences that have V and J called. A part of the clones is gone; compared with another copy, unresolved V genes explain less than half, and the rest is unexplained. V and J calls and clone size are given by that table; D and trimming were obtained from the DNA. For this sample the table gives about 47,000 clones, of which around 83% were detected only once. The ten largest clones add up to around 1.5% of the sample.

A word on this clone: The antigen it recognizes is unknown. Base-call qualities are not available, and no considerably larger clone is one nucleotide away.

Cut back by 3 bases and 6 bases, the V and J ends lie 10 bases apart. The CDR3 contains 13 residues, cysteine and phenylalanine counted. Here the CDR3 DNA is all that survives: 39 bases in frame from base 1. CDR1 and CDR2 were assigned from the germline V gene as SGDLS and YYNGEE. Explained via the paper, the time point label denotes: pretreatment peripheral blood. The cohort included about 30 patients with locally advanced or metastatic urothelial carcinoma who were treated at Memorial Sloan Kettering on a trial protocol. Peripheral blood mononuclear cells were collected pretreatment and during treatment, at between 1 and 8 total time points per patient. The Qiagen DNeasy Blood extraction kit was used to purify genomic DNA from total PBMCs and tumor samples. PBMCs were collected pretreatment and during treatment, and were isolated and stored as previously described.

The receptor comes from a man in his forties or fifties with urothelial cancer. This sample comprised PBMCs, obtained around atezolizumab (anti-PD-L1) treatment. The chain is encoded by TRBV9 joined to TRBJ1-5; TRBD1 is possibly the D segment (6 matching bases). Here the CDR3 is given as CASSEGEGQPQHF. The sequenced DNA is TGTGCCAGCAGCGAGGGGGAGGGTCAGCCCCAGCATTTT. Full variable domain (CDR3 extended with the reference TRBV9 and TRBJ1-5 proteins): DSGVTQTPKHLITATGQRVTLRCSPRSGDLSVYWYQQSLDQGLQFLIQYYNGEERAKGNILERFSAQQFPDLHSELNLSSLELGDSALYFCASSEGEGQPQHFGDGTRLSIL.